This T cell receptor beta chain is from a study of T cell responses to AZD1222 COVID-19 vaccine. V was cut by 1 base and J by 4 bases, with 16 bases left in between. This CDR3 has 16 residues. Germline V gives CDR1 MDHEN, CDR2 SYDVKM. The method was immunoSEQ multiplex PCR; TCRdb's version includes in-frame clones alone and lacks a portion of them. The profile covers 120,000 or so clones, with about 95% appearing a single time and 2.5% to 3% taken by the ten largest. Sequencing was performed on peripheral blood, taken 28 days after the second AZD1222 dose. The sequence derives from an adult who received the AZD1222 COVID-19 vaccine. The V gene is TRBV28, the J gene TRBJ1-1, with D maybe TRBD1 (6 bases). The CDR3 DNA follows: TGTGCCAGCAGTTTATTAGGGCGGGGGCAAGGCACTGAAGCTTTCTTT. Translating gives CASSLLGRGQGTEAFF.